Only a few counts were recorded for the clone carrying this T cell receptor (beta chain). Its target is not known. The sample originates from a study of response to subunit inactivated influenza vaccine. Study results and limitations: Few new T cells, the authors suggested, are recruited by each seasonal influenza vaccination.

TCRdb recomputed calls from the RT-PCR reads with MiXCR, one row per CDR3 protein. The sample has about 480,000 distinct CDR3 sequences, around 13% seen once. The sequenced sample was PBMCs from blood, obtained about 40 days after vaccination. The TCR originated in a middle-aged man who received an inactivated influenza vaccine.

As DNA, the CDR3 is TGCGCCAGCAGCTTGGCAAGGACTCAAGAGACCCAGTACTTC. Amino acids: CASSLARTQETQYF. The V gene is TRBV5-1, the J gene TRBJ2-5; D possibly corresponds to TRBD2 (5 bases). V lost 0 bases, J lost 2 bases, and 8 bases lay in between. Germline assignment: CDR1 SGHRS and CDR2 YFSETQ. The CDR3 contains 14 residues.